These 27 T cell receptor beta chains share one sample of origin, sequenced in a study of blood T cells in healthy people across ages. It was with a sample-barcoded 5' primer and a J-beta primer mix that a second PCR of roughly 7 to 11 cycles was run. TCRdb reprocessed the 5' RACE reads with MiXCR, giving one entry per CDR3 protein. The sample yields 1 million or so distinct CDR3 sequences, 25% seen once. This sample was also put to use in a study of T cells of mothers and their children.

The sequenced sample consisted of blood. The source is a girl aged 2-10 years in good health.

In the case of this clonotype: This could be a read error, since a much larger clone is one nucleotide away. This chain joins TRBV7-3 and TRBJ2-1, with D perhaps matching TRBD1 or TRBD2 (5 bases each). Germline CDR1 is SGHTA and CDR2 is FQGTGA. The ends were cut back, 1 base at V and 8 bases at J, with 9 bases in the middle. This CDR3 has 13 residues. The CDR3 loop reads CASSLRGNDEQFF. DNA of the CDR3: TGTGCCAGCAGCTTAAGGGGGAACGATGAGCAGTTCTTC.

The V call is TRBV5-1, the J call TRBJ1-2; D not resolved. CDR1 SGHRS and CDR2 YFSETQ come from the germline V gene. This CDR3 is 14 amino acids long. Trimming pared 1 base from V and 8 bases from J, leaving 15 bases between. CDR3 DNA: TGCGCCAGCAGCTTGCAAGAAACGGGGTACGGCTACACCTTC. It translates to CASSLQETGYGYTF.

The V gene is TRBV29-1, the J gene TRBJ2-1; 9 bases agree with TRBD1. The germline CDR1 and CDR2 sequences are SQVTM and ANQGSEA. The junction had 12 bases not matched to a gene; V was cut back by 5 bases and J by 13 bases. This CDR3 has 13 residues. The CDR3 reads CSVPPGTGTQQFF. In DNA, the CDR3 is TGCAGCGTTCCCCCCGGGACAGGGACCCAACAGTTCTTC.

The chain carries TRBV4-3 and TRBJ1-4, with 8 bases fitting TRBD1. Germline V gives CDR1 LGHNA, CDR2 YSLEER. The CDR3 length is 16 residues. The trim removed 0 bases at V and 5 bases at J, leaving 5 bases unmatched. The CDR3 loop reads CASSQDQTGVNEKLFF. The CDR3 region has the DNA TGCGCCAGCAGCCAAGATCAGACAGGGGTAAATGAAAAACTGTTTTTT.

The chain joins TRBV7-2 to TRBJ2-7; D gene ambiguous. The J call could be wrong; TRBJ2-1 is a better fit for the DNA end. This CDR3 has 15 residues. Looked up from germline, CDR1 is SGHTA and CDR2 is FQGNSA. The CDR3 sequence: CASSLVSTSYNEQFF. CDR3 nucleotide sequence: TGTGCCAGCAGCTTAGTTTCGACAAGTTACAATGAGCAGTTCTTC.

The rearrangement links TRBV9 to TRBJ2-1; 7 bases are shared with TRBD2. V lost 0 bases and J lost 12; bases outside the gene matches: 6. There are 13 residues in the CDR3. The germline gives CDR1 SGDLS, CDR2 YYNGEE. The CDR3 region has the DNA TGTGCCAGCAGCGTAGGAGGCGGGAGCAGGCAGTTCTTC. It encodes CASSVGGGSRQFF. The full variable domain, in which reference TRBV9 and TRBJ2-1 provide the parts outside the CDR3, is DSGVTQTPKHLITATGQRVTLRCSPRSGDLSVYWYQQSLDQGLQFLIQYYNGEERAKGNILERFSAQQFPDLHSELNLSSLELGDSALYFCASSVGGGSRQFFGPGTRLTVL.

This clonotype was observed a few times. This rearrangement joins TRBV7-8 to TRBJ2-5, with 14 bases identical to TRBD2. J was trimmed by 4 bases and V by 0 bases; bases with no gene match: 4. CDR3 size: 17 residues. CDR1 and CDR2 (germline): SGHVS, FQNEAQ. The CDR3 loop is CASSLASGTSGGETQYF. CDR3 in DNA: TGTGCCAGCAGCTTAGCGTCCGGGACTAGCGGGGGAGAGACCCAGTACTTC.

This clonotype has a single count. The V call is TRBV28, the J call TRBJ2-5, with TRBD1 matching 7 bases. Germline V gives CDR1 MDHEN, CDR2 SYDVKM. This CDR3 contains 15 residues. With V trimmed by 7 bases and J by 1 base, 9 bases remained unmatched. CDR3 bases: TGTGCCAGCATAGAAGGACAGGCCTTCCAAGAGACCCAGTACTTC. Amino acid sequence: CASIEGQAFQETQYF.

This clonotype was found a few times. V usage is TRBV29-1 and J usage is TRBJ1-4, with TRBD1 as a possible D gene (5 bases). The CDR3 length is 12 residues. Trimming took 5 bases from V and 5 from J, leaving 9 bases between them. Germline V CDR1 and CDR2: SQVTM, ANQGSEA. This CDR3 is CSVLTVNEKLFF. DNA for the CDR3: TGCAGCGTTTTGACAGTAAATGAAAAACTGTTTTTT.

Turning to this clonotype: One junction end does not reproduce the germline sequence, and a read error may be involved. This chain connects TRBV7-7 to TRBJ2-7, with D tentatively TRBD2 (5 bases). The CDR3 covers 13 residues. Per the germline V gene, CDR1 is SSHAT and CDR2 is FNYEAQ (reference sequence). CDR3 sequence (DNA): TGTGCTAGCAGCTTAGCGATCACCTACGAGCAGTACTTC. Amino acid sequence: CASSLAITYEQYF.

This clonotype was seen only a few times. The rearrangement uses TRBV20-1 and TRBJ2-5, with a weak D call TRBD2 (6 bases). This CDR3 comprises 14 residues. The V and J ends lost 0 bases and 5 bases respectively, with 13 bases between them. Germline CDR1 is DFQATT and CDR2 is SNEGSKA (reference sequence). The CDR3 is CSARERRGSETQYF. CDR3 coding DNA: TGCAGTGCTAGAGAACGGAGGGGATCGGAGACCCAGTACTTC.

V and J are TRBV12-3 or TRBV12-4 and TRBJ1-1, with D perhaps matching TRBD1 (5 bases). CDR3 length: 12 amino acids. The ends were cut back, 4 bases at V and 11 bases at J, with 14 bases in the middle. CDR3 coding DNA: TGTGCCAGCAGTTACTTGGGAGGGGAGGCTTTCTTT. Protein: CASSYLGGEAFF.

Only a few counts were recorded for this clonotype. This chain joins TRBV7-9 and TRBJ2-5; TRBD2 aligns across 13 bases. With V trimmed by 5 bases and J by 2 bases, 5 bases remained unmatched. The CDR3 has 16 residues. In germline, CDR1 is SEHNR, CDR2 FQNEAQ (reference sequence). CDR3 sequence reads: CASSPVTSGGQETQYF. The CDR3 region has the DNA TGTGCCAGCAGCCCCGTGACTAGCGGGGGGCAAGAGACCCAGTACTTC.

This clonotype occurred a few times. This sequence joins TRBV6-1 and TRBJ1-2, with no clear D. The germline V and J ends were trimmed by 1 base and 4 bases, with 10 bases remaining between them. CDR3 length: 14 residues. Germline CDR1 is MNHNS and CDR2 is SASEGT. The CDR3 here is CASSEGSQVYGYTF. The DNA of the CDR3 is TGTGCCAGCAGTGAAGGTAGCCAGGTCTATGGCTACACCTTC.

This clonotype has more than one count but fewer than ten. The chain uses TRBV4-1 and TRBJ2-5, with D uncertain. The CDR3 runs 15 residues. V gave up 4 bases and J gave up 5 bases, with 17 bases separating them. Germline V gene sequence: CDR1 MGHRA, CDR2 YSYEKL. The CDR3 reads CASSPLVISKETQYF. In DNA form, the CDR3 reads TGCGCCAGCAGCCCGCTCGTTATTAGCAAGGAGACCCAGTACTTC.

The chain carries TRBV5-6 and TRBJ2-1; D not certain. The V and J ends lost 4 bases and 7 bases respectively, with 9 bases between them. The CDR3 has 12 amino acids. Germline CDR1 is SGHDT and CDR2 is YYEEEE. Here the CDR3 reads CASSPSQNEQFF. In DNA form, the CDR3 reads TGTGCCAGCAGCCCCTCCCAAAATGAGCAGTTCTTC.

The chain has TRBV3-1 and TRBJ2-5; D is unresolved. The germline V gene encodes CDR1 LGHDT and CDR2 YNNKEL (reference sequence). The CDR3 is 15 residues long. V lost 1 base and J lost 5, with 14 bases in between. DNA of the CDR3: TGTGCCAGCAGCCAAGGGCCCTCGTCATGGGAGACCCAGTACTTC. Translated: CASSQGPSSWETQYF.

The CDR3 DNA is TGTGCCATCAGTGAGGAGACAGGGGGCGGTGAAAAACTGTTTTTT. It encodes CAISEETGGGEKLFF. The rearrangement uses TRBV10-3 and TRBJ1-4; 10 bases agree with TRBD1. The junction had 4 bases not matched to a gene; V was cut back by 2 bases and J by 7 bases. The germline gives CDR1 ENHRY, CDR2 SYGVKD. The length of the CDR3 is 15 residues.

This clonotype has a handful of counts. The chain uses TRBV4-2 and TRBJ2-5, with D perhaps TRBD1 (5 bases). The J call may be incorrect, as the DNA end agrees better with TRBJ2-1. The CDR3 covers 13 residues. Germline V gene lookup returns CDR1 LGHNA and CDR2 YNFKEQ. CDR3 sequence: CASSQELGHEQFF. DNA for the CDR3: TGTGCCAGCAGCCAAGAGTTGGGGCATGAGCAGTTCTTC.

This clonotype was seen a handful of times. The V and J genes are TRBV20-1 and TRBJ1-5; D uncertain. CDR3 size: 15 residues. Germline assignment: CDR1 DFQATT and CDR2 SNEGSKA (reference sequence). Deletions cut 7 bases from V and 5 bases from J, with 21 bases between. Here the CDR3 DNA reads TGCAGTGTGGTTTTCCACAGTGGGTTGGATCAGCCCCAGCATTTT. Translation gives CSVVFHSGLDQPQHF.

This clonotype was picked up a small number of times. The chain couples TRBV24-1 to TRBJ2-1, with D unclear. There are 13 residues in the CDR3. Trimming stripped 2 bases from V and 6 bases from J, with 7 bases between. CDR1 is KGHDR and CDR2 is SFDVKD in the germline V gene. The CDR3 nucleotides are TGTGCCACCAGTGATTCTTTAGTCAATGAGCAGTTCTTC. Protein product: CATSDSLVNEQFF.

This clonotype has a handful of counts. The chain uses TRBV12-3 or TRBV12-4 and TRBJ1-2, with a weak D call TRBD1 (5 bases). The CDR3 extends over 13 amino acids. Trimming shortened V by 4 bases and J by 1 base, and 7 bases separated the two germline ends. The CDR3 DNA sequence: TGTGCCAGCAGTTGGGGGGGTAACTATGGCTACACCTTC. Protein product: CASSWGGNYGYTF.

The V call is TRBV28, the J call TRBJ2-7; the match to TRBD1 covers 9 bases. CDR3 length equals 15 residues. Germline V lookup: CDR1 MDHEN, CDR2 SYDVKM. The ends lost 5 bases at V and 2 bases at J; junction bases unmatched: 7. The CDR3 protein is CASSTPWDRAYEQYF. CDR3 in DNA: TGTGCCAGCAGTACGCCCTGGGACAGGGCCTACGAGCAGTACTTC.

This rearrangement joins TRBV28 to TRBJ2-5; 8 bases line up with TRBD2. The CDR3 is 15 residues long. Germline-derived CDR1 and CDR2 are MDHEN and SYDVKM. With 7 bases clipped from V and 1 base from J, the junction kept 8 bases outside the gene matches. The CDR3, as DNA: TGTGCCAGCAAGAAGGTAGCGGGGTCCCAAGAGACCCAGTACTTC. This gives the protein CASKKVAGSQETQYF.

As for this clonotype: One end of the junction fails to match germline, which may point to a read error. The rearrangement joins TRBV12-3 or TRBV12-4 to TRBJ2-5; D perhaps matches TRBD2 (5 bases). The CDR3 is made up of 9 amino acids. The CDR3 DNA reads TGCGGGGTCCAAGAGACCCAGTACTTC. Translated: CGVQETQYF.

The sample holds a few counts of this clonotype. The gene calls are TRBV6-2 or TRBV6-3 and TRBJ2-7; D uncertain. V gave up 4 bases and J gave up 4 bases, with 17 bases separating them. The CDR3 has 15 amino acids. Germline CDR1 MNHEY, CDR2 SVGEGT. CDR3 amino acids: CASSSVRSDKYEQYF. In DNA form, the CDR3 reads TGTGCCAGCAGTTCTGTAAGAAGCGACAAGTACGAGCAGTACTTC.

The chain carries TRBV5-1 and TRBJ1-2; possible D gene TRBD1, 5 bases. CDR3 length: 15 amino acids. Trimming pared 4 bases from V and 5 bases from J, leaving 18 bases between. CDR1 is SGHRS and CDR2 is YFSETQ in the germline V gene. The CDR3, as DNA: TGCGCCAGCAGCCCCGGGGCTTTATGGGGGTATGGCTACACCTTC. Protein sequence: CASSPGALWGYGYTF.